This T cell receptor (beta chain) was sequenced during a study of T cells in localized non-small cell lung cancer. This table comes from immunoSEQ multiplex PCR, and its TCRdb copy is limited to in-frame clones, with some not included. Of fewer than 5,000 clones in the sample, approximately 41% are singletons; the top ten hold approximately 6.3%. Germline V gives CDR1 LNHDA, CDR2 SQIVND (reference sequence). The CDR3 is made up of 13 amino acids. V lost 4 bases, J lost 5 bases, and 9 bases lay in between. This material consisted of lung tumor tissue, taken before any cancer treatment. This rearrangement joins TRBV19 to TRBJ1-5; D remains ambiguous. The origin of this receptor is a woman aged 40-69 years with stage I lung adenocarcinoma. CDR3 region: CASSRTGDQPQHF. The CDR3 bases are TGTGCCAGTAGTAGAACCGGAGATCAGCCCCAGCATTTT.